The next 13 T cell receptor beta chains were all read from a single sample in a study of blood T cell repertoires in COVID-19. This table comes from immunoSEQ multiplex PCR, and its TCRdb copy is limited to in-frame clones, with some not included. The profile shows around 400,000 clones, around four fifths of them singletons. The source material was PBMCs or T cells enriched from blood (not recorded which). These receptor sequences come from a woman aged 45 to 65 who had recovered from COVID-19.

In nucleotides, the CDR3 is TGTGCCAGCAGCTCGCATAGGGGGGGCGACTATGGCTACACCTTC. Translated, it gives CASSSHRGGDYGYTF. The chain joins TRBV7-2 to TRBJ1-2; tentatively, D is TRBD1 (6 bases). The CDR3 is made up of 15 amino acids. CDR1 is SGHTA and CDR2 is FQGNSA in the germline V gene. V lost 4 bases, J lost 3 bases, and 15 bases lay in between.

This clone was recorded once. The chain carries TRBV7-9 and TRBJ2-1, with 8 bases fitting TRBD1. With 2 bases clipped from V and 7 bases from J, the junction kept 13 bases outside the gene matches. CDR3 length equals 17 residues. Germline V gives CDR1 SEHNR, CDR2 FQNEAQ (reference sequence). In DNA, the CDR3 is TGTGCCAGCAGCTTATACCTCATGCCGGACAGGGCAAATGAGCAGTTCTTC. It yields the protein CASSLYLMPDRANEQFF.

The chain is built from TRBV27 and TRBJ1-6, with 8 bases that match TRBD1. CDR3 length: 14 amino acids. CDR1 MNHEY and CDR2 SMNVEV come from the germline V gene (reference sequence). V was pared by 6 bases and J by 3 bases, with 1 base of the junction left unmatched. The DNA for the CDR3 is TGTGCCAGCAGGGGACAGGACTATAATTCACCCCTCCACTTT. Residues: CASRGQDYNSPLHF.

This clone has a single count. This chain connects TRBV18 to TRBJ1-6; D gene uncertain. CDR1 is KGHSH, CDR2 LQKENI, per germline. This CDR3 is built from 15 residues. V shed 4 bases and J shed 6 bases, with 13 bases lying between them. CDR3 coding DNA: TGTGCCAGCTCACGCGATCAACTACCTAATTCACCCCTCCACTTT. As protein: CASSRDQLPNSPLHF.

The J gene is TRBJ2-1, the V gene TRBV5-1; 9 nucleotides align to TRBD1. V gave up 3 bases and J gave up 4 bases; unmatched junction bases: 5. The CDR3 has 15 residues. Germline CDR1 reads SGHRS; CDR2 reads YFSETQ. The CDR3: CASSWTGERYNEQFF. CDR3 coding DNA: TGCGCCAGCAGCTGGACAGGGGAGAGATACAATGAGCAGTTCTTC. Variable domain in full (rest from reference TRBV5-1 and TRBJ2-1): KAGVTQTPRYLIKTRGQQVTLSCSPISGHRSVSWYQQTPGQGLQFLFEYFSETQRNKGNFPGRFSGRQFSNSRSEMNVSTLELGDSALYLCASSWTGERYNEQFFGPGTRLTVL.

The V and J genes are TRBV6-4 and TRBJ1-2; 9 bases are shared with TRBD1. After removal of 3 bases from V and 4 bases from J, the junction contained 9 bases not matched to a gene. In germline, CDR1 is MRHNA, CDR2 SNTAGT. The CDR3 length is 16 residues. This CDR3 reads CASSESFGTGFYGYTF. The CDR3 DNA follows: TGTGCCAGCAGTGAGAGCTTCGGGACAGGGTTCTATGGCTACACCTTC.

This chain connects TRBV18 to TRBJ2-7, with D possibly TRBD1 on 6 matching bases. CDR1 is KGHSH, CDR2 LQKENI, per germline. Trimming took off 3 bases at V and 5 bases at J, with 14 bases between the two ends. The CDR3 consists of 14 residues. As DNA, the CDR3 is TGTGCCAGCTCACCCGGGACAAATTCCGACGAGCAGTACTTC. Its protein is CASSPGTNSDEQYF.

The CDR3 DNA is TGTGCCAGCAGCTTACAGGGTTGGAGTGAAAAACTGTTTTTT. It translates to CASSLQGWSEKLFF. The chain combines TRBV7-9 with TRBJ1-4; weak D call: TRBD1 (5 bases). This CDR3 is built from 14 residues. In germline, CDR1 is SEHNR, CDR2 FQNEAQ (reference sequence). V was clipped by 2 bases and J by 7 bases, with 11 bases between them.

The V and J genes are TRBV10-3 and TRBJ1-1, with 8 bases lining up with TRBD1. The V gene end was trimmed by 4 bases and the J gene end by 0 bases; junction bases not matched to a gene: 7. Germline V CDR1 and CDR2: ENHRY, SYGVKD. There are 16 residues in the CDR3. The CDR3 loop reads CAISGSRGPMNTEAFF. DNA for the CDR3: TGTGCCATCAGTGGCTCCAGGGGGCCAATGAACACTGAAGCTTTCTTT.

This chain links TRBV6-1 with TRBJ2-7; TRBD1 might be the D (6 bases). Germline V gene lookup returns CDR1 MNHNS and CDR2 SASEGT. This CDR3 has 15 amino acids. The germline V and J ends were trimmed by 3 bases and 5 bases, with 17 bases remaining between them. CDR3: CASSDRGSYYDEQYF. The DNA for the CDR3 is TGTGCCAGCAGTGACAGGGGTAGCTACTACGACGAGCAGTACTTC.

The chain employs TRBV7-6 and TRBJ1-3; 7 bases are a match to TRBD1. This CDR3 is 16 amino acids long. The V and J ends lost 4 bases and 5 bases, in that order; junction bases with no gene match: 11. The germline CDR1 and CDR2 sequences are SGHVS and FNYEAQ. The CDR3 protein is CASSSAPRDSRNTIYF. CDR3 DNA: TGTGCCAGCAGCTCAGCGCCACGGGACAGCCGAAACACCATATATTTT.

The CDR3 DNA reads TGCAGTGCTAGTCCGAGCGGGAGCCCCTACAATGAGCAGTTCTTC. This sequence encodes CSASPSGSPYNEQFF. This sequence joins TRBV20-1 and TRBJ2-1, with 8 positions matching TRBD2. The CDR3 runs 15 residues. In germline, CDR1 is DFQATT, CDR2 SNEGSKA (reference sequence). Unmatched junction bases numbered 6, after V lost 3 bases and J lost 2 bases.

The V gene is TRBV18, the J gene TRBJ2-1; 12 bases map to TRBD1. V gave up 2 bases and J gave up 9 bases; unmatched junction bases: 8. The CDR3 has 16 amino acids. Looked up from germline, CDR1 is KGHSH and CDR2 is LQKENI. For the CDR3, the DNA is TGTGCCAGCTCACCAAGTTCGGGACAGGGGGCTTCTGAGCAGTTCTTC. Encoded protein: CASSPSSGQGASEQFF. Full variable domain (rest looked up from reference TRBV18 and TRBJ2-1): NAGVMQNPRHLVRRRGQEARLRCSPMKGHSHVYWYRQLPEEGLKFMVYLQKENIIDESGMPKERFSAEFPKEGPSILRIQQVVRGDSAAYFCASSPSSGQGASEQFFGPGTRLTVL.